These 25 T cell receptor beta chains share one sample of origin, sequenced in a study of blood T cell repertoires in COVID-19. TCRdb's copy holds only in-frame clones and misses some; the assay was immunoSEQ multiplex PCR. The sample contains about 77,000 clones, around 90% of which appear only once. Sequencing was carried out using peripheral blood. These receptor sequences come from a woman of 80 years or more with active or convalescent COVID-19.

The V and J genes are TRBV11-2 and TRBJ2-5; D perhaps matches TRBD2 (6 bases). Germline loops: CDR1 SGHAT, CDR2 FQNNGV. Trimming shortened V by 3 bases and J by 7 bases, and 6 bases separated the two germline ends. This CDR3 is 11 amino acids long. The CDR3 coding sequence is TGTGCCAGCAGCTTGGAGGGGACCCAGTACTTC. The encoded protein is CASSLEGTQYF.

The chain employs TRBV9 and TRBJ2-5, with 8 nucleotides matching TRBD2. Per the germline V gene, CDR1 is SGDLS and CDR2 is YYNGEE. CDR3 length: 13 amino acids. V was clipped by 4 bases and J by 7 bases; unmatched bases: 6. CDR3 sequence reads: CASSPREGLTQYF. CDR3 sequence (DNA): TGTGCCAGCAGCCCCCGGGAGGGGTTGACCCAGTACTTC.

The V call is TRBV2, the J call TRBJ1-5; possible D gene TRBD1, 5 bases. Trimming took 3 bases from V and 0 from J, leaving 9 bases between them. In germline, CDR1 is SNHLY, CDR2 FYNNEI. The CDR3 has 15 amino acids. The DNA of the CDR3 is TGTGCCAGCAGTGATCAGGGAATTAGCAATCAGCCCCAGCATTTT. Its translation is CASSDQGISNQPQHF. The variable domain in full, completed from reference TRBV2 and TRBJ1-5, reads EPEVTQTPSHQVTQMGQEVILRCVPISNHLYFYWYRQILGQKVEFLVSFYNNEISEKSEIFDDQFSVERPDGSNFTLKIRSTKLEDSAMYFCASSDQGISNQPQHFGDGTRLSIL.

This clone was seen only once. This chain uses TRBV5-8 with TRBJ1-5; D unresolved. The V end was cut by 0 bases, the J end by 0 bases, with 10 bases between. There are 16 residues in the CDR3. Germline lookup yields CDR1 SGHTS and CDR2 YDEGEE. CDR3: CASSLVSDYSNQPQHF. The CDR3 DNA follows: TGTGCCAGCAGCTTGGTCTCAGATTATAGCAATCAGCCCCAGCATTTT.

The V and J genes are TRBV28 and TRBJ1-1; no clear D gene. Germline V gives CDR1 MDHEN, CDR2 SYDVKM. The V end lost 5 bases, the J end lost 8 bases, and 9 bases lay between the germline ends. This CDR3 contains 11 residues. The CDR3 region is CASSIVSEAFF. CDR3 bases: TGTGCCAGCAGTATAGTATCAGAAGCTTTCTTT.

The CDR3 sequence: CASSQLGQGTDTEAFF. CDR3 coding DNA: TGCGCCAGCAGCCAGTTGGGACAGGGGACCGACACTGAAGCTTTCTTT. The genes are TRBV4-1 and TRBJ1-1; TRBD1 matches 10 bases. Germline-derived CDR1 and CDR2 are MGHRA and YSYEKL. The CDR3 has 16 residues. After removal of 3 bases from V and 3 bases from J, the junction contained 7 bases not matched to a gene.

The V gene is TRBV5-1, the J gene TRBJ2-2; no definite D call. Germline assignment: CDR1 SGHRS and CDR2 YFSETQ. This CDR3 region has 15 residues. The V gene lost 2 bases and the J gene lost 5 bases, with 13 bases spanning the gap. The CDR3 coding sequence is TGCGCCAGCAGCTTAGGCGGTGTAGAAACCGGGGAGCTGTTTTTT. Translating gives CASSLGGVETGELFF.

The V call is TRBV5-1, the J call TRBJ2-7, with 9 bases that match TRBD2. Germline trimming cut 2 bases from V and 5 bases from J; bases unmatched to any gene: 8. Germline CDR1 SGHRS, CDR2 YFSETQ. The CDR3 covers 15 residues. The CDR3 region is CASSLGGGASHEQYF. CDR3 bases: TGCGCCAGCAGCTTAGGCGGGGGGGCCTCACACGAGCAGTACTTC. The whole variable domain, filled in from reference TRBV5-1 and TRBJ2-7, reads KAGVTQTPRYLIKTRGQQVTLSCSPISGHRSVSWYQQTPGQGLQFLFEYFSETQRNKGNFPGRFSGRQFSNSRSEMNVSTLELGDSALYLCASSLGGGASHEQYFGPGTRLTVT.

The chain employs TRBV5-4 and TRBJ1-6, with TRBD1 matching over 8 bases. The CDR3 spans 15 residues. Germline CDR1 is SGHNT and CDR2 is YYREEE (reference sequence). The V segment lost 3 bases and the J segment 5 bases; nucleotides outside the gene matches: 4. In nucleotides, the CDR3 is TGTGCCAGCAGCTCGACAGGGGATCATAATTCACCCCTCCACTTT. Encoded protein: CASSSTGDHNSPLHF.

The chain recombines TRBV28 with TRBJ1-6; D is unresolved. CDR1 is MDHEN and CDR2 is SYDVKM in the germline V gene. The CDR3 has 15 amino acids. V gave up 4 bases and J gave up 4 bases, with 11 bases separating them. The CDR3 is CASSSQQTYNSPLHF. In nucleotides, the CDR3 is TGTGCCAGCAGTTCTCAGCAGACATATAATTCACCCCTCCACTTT.

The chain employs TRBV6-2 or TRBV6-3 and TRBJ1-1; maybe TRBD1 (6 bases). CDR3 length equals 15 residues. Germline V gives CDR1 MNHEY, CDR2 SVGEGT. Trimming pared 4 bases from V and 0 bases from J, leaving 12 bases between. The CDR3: CASSFNRALNTEAFF. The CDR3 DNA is TGTGCCAGCAGTTTCAACAGGGCACTGAACACTGAAGCTTTCTTT.

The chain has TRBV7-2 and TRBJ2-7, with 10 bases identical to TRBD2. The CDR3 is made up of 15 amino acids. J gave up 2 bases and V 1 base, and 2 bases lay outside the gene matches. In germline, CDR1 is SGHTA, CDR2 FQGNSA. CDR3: CASSLGSGGPYEQYF. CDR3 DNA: TGTGCCAGCAGCTTAGGTAGCGGGGGGCCCTACGAGCAGTACTTC.

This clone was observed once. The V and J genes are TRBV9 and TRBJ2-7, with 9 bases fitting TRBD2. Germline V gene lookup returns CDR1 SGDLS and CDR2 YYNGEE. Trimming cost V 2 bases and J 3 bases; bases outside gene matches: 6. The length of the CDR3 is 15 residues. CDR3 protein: CASSVMAGGLYEQYF. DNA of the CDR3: TGTGCCAGCAGCGTTATGGCGGGGGGGCTCTACGAGCAGTACTTC.

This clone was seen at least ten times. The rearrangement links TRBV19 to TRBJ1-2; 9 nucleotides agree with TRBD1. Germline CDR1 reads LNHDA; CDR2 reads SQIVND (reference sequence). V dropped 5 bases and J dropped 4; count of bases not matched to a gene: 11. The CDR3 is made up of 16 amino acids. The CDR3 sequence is CASSVGTGTGTYGYTF. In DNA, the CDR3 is TGTGCCAGTAGTGTCGGAACCGGGACAGGGACCTATGGCTACACCTTC. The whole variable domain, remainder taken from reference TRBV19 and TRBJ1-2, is DGGITQSPKYLFRKEGQNVTLSCEQNLNHDAMYWYRQDPGQGLRLIYYSQIVNDFQKGDIAEGYSVSREKKESFPLTVTSAQKNPTAFYLCASSVGTGTGTYGYTFGSGTRLTVV.

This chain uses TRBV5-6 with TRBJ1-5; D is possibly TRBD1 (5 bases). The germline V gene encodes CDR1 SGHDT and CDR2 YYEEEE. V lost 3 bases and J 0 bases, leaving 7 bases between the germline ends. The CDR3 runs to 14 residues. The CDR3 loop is CASSSGPSNQPQHF. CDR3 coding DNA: TGTGCCAGCAGCTCAGGGCCTAGCAATCAGCCCCAGCATTTT.

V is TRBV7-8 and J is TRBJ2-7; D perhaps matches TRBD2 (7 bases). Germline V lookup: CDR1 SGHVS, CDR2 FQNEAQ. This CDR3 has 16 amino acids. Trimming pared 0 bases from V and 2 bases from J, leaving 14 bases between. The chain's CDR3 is CASSLAPQGGTYEQYF. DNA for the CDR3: TGTGCCAGCAGCTTAGCGCCACAGGGAGGGACCTACGAGCAGTACTTC.

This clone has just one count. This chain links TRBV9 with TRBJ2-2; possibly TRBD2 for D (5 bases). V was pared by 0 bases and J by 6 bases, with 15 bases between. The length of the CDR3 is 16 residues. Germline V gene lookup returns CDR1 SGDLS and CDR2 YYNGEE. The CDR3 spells CASSVARGRGSGELFF. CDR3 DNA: TGTGCCAGCAGCGTAGCTCGGGGAAGAGGGTCCGGGGAGCTGTTTTTT.

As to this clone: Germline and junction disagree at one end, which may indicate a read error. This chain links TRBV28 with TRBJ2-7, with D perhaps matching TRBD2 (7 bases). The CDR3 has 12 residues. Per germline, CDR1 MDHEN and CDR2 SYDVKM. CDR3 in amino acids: CASSAGGGPRHF. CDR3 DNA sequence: TGTGCCAGCAGTGCTGGGGGGGGCCCCAGGCACTTC.

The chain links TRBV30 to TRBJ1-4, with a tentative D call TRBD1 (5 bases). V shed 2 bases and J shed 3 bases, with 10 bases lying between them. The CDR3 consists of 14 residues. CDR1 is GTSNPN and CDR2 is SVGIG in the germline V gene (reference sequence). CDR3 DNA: TGTGCCTGGAGTATCGGACACCCTAATGAAAAACTGTTTTTT. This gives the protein CAWSIGHPNEKLFF.

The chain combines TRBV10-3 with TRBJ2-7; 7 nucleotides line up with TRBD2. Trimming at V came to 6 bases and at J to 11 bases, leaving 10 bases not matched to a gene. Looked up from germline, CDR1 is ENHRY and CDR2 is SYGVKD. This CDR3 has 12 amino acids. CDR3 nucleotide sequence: TGTGCCATCAGGGGGGGGACGGGACCGAAGTACTTC. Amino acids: CAIRGGTGPKYF.

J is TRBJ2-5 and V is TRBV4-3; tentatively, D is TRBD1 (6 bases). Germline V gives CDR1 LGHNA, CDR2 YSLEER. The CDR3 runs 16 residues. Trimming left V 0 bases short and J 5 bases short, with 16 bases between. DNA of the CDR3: TGCGCCAGCAGCCAAGATCGGCAGGGGAGATTGGAGACCCAGTACTTC. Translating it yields CASSQDRQGRLETQYF.

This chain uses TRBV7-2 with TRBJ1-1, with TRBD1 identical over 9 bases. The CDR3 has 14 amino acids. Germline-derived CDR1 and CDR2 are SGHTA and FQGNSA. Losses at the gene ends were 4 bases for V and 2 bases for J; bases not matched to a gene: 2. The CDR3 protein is CASSSTGGNTEAFF. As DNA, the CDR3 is TGTGCCAGCAGCTCCACAGGGGGCAACACTGAAGCTTTCTTT.

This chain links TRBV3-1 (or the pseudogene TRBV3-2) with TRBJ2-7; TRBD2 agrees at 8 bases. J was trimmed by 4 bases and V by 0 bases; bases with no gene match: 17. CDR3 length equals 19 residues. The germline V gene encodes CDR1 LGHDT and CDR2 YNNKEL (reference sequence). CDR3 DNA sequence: TGTGCCAGCAGCCAAGAGTCAATCGTACGGGGGGGCCTGCGGTACGAGCAGTACTTC. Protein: CASSQESIVRGGLRYEQYF.

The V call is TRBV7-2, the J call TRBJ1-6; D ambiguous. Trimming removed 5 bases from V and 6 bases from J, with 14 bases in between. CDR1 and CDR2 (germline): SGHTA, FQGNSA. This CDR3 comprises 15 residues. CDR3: CASSLGGSLNSPLHF. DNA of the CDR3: TGTGCCAGCAGCCTGGGAGGGTCACTTAATTCACCCCTCCACTTT.

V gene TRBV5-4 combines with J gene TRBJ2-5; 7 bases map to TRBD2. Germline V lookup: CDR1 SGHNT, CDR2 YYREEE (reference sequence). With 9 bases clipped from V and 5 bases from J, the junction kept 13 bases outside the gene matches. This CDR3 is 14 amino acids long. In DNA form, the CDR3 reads TGTGCCACACGGAGAGCGGGGTCAGGGGAGACCCAGTACTTC. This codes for CATRRAGSGETQYF.